This T cell receptor beta chain was sequenced in a study of T cell repertoires in cytomegalovirus infection. Overall study context: Based on public TCR beta signatures, there were indications of CMV infection and of a matching HLA type.

Overall study findings and caveats: HLA-C-restricted, CMV-specific TCR beta clonotypes were dominant ex vivo. Cumulative public TCR beta family frequency identified carriers of CMV plus the relevant HLA.

V lost 7 bases to trimming and J lost 5 bases, with 20 bases between them. The CDR3 length is 15 residues. CDR1 and CDR2 from the germline V gene are SGHVT and SQSDAQ. With respect to this clonotype: Its target is unknown.

TCRdb re-analysed the reads in MiXCR, keeping a single row per CDR3 protein. Of 250,000 to 300,000 distinct CDR3 sequences listed, around 25% are singletons. This receptor was obtained from a human donor in good health (CMV status not recorded). Some clones in this sample may be carry-over from other donors' samples. The chain joins TRBV7-4 to TRBJ2-5; possible D gene TRBD2, 5 bases. The sequenced material came from PBMCs. The DNA for the CDR3 is TGTGCCAGCATCCTAGGTGGGGAGCTAAAGGAGACCCAGTACTTC. Amino acid sequence: CASILGGELKETQYF. Supplemented by reference TRBV7-4 and TRBJ2-5, the full variable domain reads GAGVSQSPRYKVAKRGRDVALRCDSISGHVTLYWYRQTLGQGSEVLTYSQSDAQRDKSGRPSGRFSAERPERSVSTLKIQRTEQGDSAVYLCASILGGELKETQYFGPGTRLLVL.